This record concerns one TCR beta chain sequence. Original analysis: Reference gene primers were amplified, and this amplification served to estimate nucleated cell counts. Profiled with immunoSEQ multiplex PCR; TCRdb holds only in-frame clones, not every one. The D gene and trimming were derived from the DNA, and the V and J assignments and clone size from that table. Here the sample spans about 150,000 clones, approximately 86% being singletons. This record belongs to a study of blood T cell repertoires in COVID-19. Study context: The study drew acute and convalescent COVID-19 samples from the United States, Italy and Spain. Sources were T cells, B-cell-depleted T cells, or PBMCs; the material itself was cDNA or gDNA.

This CDR3 contains 14 residues. Germline V gives CDR1 SNHLY, CDR2 FYNNEI. The ends were cut back, 8 bases at V and 0 bases at J, with 14 bases in the middle. Sequenced input: peripheral blood. This TCR was sampled from an older woman with acute or convalescent COVID-19. The V call is TRBV2, the J call TRBJ2-7; TRBD2 is a possible D gene (6 bases). In nucleotides, the CDR3 is TGTGCCAGCTCAGGCGGGGTCAGCTCCTACGAGCAGTACTTC. It encodes CASSGGVSSYEQYF.